The clone carrying this T cell receptor (beta chain) was detected only a few times. This sample was taken from a study of shared T cell receptors in the human thymus. The V end was cut by 6 bases, the J end by 3 bases, with 11 bases between. Germline V gene data show CDR1 as MNHNY and CDR2 as SVGAGI (reference sequence). The CDR3 covers 13 residues. Assay used: immunoSEQ multiplex PCR; TCRdb lists only in-frame clones, some missing. The repertoire has about 500,000 clones, approximately 80% of them found once; the top ten carry around 0.012%. The sample also formed part of further work on human thymus T cells. As that study records: The donor group consisted of healthy Finnish infants who were having corrective surgery for congenital heart defects. Thymus tissue for the work was resected from patients undergoing corrective heart surgery. Seemingly biased V and J gene usage marked thymic and blood repertoires. Unrelated individuals had highly overlapping thymic repertoires, as reported in related research.

The TCR comes from a boy in the first two years of life with a congenital heart defect. Sequencing was done on a sample of thymocytes. The chain couples TRBV6-6 to TRBJ1-1; D is unresolved. In DNA form, the CDR3 reads TGTGCCAGCAGGTACCCGGGAGACACTGAAGCTTTCTTT. Translated: CASRYPGDTEAFF.